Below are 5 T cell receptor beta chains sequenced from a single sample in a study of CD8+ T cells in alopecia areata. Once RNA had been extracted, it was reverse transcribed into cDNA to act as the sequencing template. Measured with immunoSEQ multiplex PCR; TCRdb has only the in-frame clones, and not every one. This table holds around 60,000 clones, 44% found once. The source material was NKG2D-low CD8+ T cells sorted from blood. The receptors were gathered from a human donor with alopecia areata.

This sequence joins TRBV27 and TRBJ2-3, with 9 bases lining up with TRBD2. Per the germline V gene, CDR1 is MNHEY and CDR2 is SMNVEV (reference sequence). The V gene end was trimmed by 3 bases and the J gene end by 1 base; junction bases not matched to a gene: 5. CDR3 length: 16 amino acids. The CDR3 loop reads CASSLYSGGRTDTQYF. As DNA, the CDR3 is TGTGCCAGCAGTTTGTATAGCGGGGGACGCACAGATACGCAGTATTTT.

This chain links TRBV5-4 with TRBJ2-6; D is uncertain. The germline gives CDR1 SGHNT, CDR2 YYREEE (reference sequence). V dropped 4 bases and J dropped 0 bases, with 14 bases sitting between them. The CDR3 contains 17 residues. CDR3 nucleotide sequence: TGTGCCAGCAGCCTGGAATCGTCGAGCTCTGGGGCCAACGTCCTGACTTTC. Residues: CASSLESSSSGANVLTF.

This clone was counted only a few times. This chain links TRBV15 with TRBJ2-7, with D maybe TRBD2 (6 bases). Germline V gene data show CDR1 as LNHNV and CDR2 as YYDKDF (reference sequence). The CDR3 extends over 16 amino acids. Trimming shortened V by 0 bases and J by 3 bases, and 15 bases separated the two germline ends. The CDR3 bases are TGTGCCACCAGCAGAGAGGAGGGTGCGGGTTTCTACGAGCAGTACTTC. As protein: CATSREEGAGFYEQYF. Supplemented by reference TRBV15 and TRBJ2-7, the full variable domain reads DAMVIQNPRYQVTQFGKPVTLSCSQTLNHNVMYWYQQKSSQAPKLLFHYYDKDFNNEADTPDNFQSRRPNTSFCFLDIRSPGLGDTAMYLCATSREEGAGFYEQYFGPGTRLTVT.

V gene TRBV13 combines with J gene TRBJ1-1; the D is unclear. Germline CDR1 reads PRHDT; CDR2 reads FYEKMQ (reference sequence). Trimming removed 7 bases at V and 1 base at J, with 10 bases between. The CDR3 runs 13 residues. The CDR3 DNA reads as TGTGCCAGCAAGGGCAGGCGGAACACTGAAGCTTTCTTT. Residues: CASKGRRNTEAFF.

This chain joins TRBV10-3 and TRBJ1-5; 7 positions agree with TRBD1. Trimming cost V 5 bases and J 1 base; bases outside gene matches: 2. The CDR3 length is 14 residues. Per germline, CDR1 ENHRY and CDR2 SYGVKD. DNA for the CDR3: TGTGCCATCAGTCCAGGGGGAAGCAATCAGCCCCAGCATTTT. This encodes CAISPGGSNQPQHF.